This T cell receptor beta chain was recovered during a study of cytomegalovirus exposure and HLA in healthy donors. Background on the study: Early released data comprised 80 million or so unique TCRs from HLA-typed donors.

This CDR3 spans 16 amino acids. Germline trimming cut 1 base from V and 2 bases from J; bases unmatched to any gene: 9. The germline V gene has CDR1 SGHDT and CDR2 YYEEEE. Broader study findings: Rarity marked most TCR sequences, yet some public TCRs occurred in many donors.

PCR amplification relied on 60 Vbeta primers (plus 13 Jbeta primers). Assay used: immunoSEQ multiplex PCR; TCRdb lists only in-frame clones, some missing. The sample holds around 120,000 clones, approximately 76% seen once. Comment on this clone: Its antigen is still unknown.

The source of this sequence is a man aged 45-65 years in good health and CMV-seropositive. This chain links TRBV5-6 with TRBJ2-7, with 7 nucleotides matching TRBD1. Source material: PBMCs. CDR3 coding DNA: TGTGCCAGCAGCTTGAACCAGGGACAGTGGACCTACGAGCAGTACTTC. Residues: CASSLNQGQWTYEQYF.